This T cell receptor beta chain was identified during a study of PD-L1 blockade in urothelial cancer. For the study at large: Atezolizumab therapy began for patients in 2014, dosed at 1,200 mg intravenously every 3 weeks. A median of roughly 150,000 T cells was found in the blood samples.

CDR3 length: 12 amino acids. The V gene's germline CDR1 is MDHEN and CDR2 SYDVKM. V lost 8 bases and J 4 bases, leaving 12 bases between the germline ends. The authors spiked synthetic TCR analog templates into each PCR. Generated by immunoSEQ multiplex PCR, the TCRdb table keeps only in-frame clones and is missing some. Of more than 35,000 clones listed, more than 80% were seen once; the top ten hold 8.3%. The V call is TRBV28, the J call TRBJ2-7, with D perhaps TRBD2 (6 bases). The source is a man aged 70 or older with urothelial cancer. The sample consisted of PBMCs, taken around atezolizumab (anti-PD-L1) treatment. Here the CDR3 reads CASSRGSYEQYF. In DNA form, the CDR3 reads TGTGCCAGCTCCCGGGGGTCGTACGAGCAGTACTTC.